Here is one T cell receptor beta chain with its context. This sample is part of a study of T cell changes during pregnancy in multiple sclerosis. Clones were read by immunoSEQ multiplex PCR, and TCRdb kept only the in-frame ones, dropping some. The table has 90,000 to 120,000 clones, under 95% seen once; the top ten hold 0.78%. The length of the CDR3 is 14 residues. V was pared by 4 bases and J by 0 bases, with 10 bases between. The germline CDR1 and CDR2 sequences are ENHRY and SYGVKD. The sequence was obtained from a female donor in good health, enrolled as a control in a pregnancy study. Sequencing was performed on peripheral blood, taken in the third trimester of pregnancy. V gene TRBV10-3 combines with J gene TRBJ2-7, with unresolved D. CDR3 nucleotides: TGTGCCATCAGTGGCGGCGAGGTCTCCTACGAGCAGTACTTC. It specifies CAISGGEVSYEQYF.